A selection of T cell receptor beta chains follows, all from one sample in a study of human T cells and chemical hapten exposure. TCRdb reprocessed the RACE reads via MiXCR and lists one record per CDR3 protein. The sample holds approximately 80,000 distinct CDR3 sequences, about 10% seen once. The material was whole blood, obtained in connection with sensitization to the hapten diphenylcyclopropenone (DPC). Receptors originate from a woman between 45 and 60 years old with alopecia areata. Some clones in this sample may be carry-over from other donors' samples. CDR3s include the opening cysteine and the closing phenylalanine or tryptophan. Fields, in order: clone size, V gene, D gene, J gene, CDR3 protein, CDR3 DNA. D genes are given only for firm matches. Not all rows give a size; the values are once, few, many and, for expanded clones, a class.

size: few; V: TRBV24-1; D: NA; J: TRBJ1-5; CDR3: CATSDVGDQPQHF; DNA: TGTGCCACCAGTGATGTGGGCGATCAGCCCCAGCATTTT
size: few; V: TRBV29-1; D: TRBD2; J: TRBJ2-4; CDR3: CSVEESSGGARAKNIQYF; DNA: TGCAGCGTTGAAGAATCTAGCGGGGGGGCTAGGGCCAAAAACATTCAGTACTTC
size: few; V: TRBV28; D: NA; J: TRBJ1-2; CDR3: CASSLGRVSRGYTF; DNA: TGTGCCAGCAGTTTGGGACGGGTCTCGCGTGGCTACACCTTC
size: NA; V: TRBV6-5; D: NA; J: TRBJ2-6; CDR3: CASRGRRLVGSGANVLTF; DNA: TGTGCCAGCAGAGGACGGCGGCTAGTCGGCTCTGGGGCCAACGTCCTGACTTTC
size: NA; V: TRBV20-1; D: NA; J: TRBJ2-5; CDR3: CSARRGQLETQYF; DNA: TGCAGTGCTAGAAGAGGCCAGTTGGAGACCCAGTACTTC
size: NA; V: TRBV6-6; D: TRBD1; J: TRBJ1-1; CDR3: CASSIARGWTEAFF; DNA: TGTGCCAGCAGCATCGCCAGGGGGTGGACTGAAGCTTTCTTT
size: few; V: TRBV20-1; D: TRBD2; J: TRBJ2-3; CDR3: CSARDGATSGSTDTQYF; DNA: TGCAGTGCTAGAGATGGGGCTACTAGCGGTAGCACAGATACGCAGTATTTT
size: NA; V: TRBV29-1; D: NA; J: TRBJ1-1; CDR3: CSVFPGQEGAFF; DNA: TGCAGCGTTTTTCCAGGGCAAGAGGGAGCTTTCTTT
size: many; V: TRBV12-3/TRBV12-4; D: NA; J: TRBJ1-3; CDR3: CASRNILYSGNTIYF; DNA: TGTGCCAGCAGGAATATCCTATACTCTGGAAACACCATATATTTT
size: NA; V: TRBV5-5; D: NA; J: TRBJ2-7; CDR3: CASSLGEPEQYF; DNA: TGTGCCAGCAGCTTGGGAGAGCCCGAGCAGTACTTC
size: NA; V: TRBV12-5; D: NA; J: TRBJ2-1; CDR3: CASSSAYNEQFF; DNA: TGTGCTAGTAGTAGTGCCTACAATGAGCAGTTCTTC
size: few; V: TRBV6-5; D: NA; J: TRBJ2-7; CDR3: CASSYTGTDYEQYF; DNA: TGTGCCAGCAGTTACACAGGGACCGACTACGAGCAGTACTTC
size: many; V: TRBV28; D: NA; J: TRBJ1-3; CDR3: CASIRSSGNTIYF; DNA: TGTGCCAGCATCCGTAGCTCTGGAAACACCATATATTTT
size: few; V: TRBV5-6; D: TRBD1; J: TRBJ2-6; CDR3: CASSGSGQKISGANVLTF; DNA: TGTGCCAGCAGCGGATCGGGACAGAAAATCTCTGGGGCCAACGTCCTGACTTTC
size: NA; V: TRBV20-1; D: NA; J: TRBJ2-1; CDR3: CSATFGANEQFF; DNA: TGCAGTGCTACCTTTGGAGCCAATGAGCAGTTCTTC
size: many; V: TRBV28; D: NA; J: TRBJ2-1; CDR3: CASSSPRGKGYNEQFF; DNA: TGTGCCAGCAGTTCCCCCCGGGGGAAGGGTTACAATGAGCAGTTCTTC
size: few; V: TRBV18; D: NA; J: TRBJ1-5; CDR3: CASSPTLDQPQHF; DNA: TGTGCCAGCTCACCTACCCTAGATCAGCCCCAGCATTTT
size: NA; V: TRBV2; D: NA; J: TRBJ1-5; CDR3: CASRGDTDQPQHF; DNA: TGTGCCAGCCGAGGAGACACGGATCAGCCCCAGCATTTT
size: NA; V: TRBV5-1; D: TRBD2; J: TRBJ2-1; CDR3: CASSKIAGEGNEQFF; DNA: TGCGCCAGCAGCAAAATAGCGGGAGAGGGGAATGAGCAGTTCTTC
size: NA; V: TRBV29-1; D: NA; J: TRBJ2-1; CDR3: CSVLFGISSHEQFF; DNA: TGCAGCGTCCTCTTTGGGATAAGCTCCCATGAGCAGTTCTTC